Only one count was recorded for the clone carrying this TCR beta chain. This entry belongs to a study of cytomegalovirus exposure and HLA in healthy donors. Data came from immunoSEQ multiplex PCR; TCRdb stores just in-frame clones and leaves some out. The sample lists some 170,000 clones; around 86% were seen once. This CDR3 has 15 residues. Germline V gene data show CDR1 as SGDLS and CDR2 as YYNGEE. Trimming shortened V by 5 bases and J by 1 base, and 12 bases separated the two germline ends. The source material was PBMCs. The rearrangement links TRBV9 to TRBJ2-2; D perhaps matches TRBD2 (7 bases). This clonotype was sampled from a young man in good health and CMV-seropositive. In DNA form, the CDR3 reads TGTGCCAGCAGGGGGGGGCAGGAGAACACCGGGGAGCTGTTTTTT. Residues: CASRGGQENTGELFF. Filled out from reference TRBV9 and TRBJ2-2, the complete variable domain reads DSGVTQTPKHLITATGQRVTLRCSPRSGDLSVYWYQQSLDQGLQFLIQYYNGEERAKGNILERFSAQQFPDLHSELNLSSLELGDSALYFCASRGGQENTGELFFGEGSRLTVL.